These T cell receptor beta chains were read from a single sample in a study of blood T cell repertoires in COVID-19. Clones were sequenced by immunoSEQ multiplex PCR, and TCRdb holds only the in-frame ones, with some missing. The table shows around 200,000 clones, with roughly nine tenths occurring only once. Material: PBMCs or T cells enriched from blood (not recorded which). Every receptor here comes from a woman in her forties or fifties in a cohort exposed to, infected with or recovered from COVID-19 (not recorded which). Both conserved end residues are part of each CDR3. A D gene is named only where the DNA matches it firmly. Only some rows state a clone size, as once, few, many or a class for expanded clones.

D gene,V gene,J gene,clone size,CDR3 protein,CDR3 DNA
TRBD2,TRBV5-1,TRBJ2-3,.,CASRISGRITDTQYF,TGCGCCAGCAGAATTAGCGGGAGAATCACAGATACGCAGTATTTT
TRBD1,TRBV9,TRBJ2-5,once,CASSGGTGNQETQYF,TGTGCCAGCAGCGGAGGGACAGGTAACCAAGAGACCCAGTACTTC
.,TRBV4-3,TRBJ1-5,once,CASSQDRGGRQPQHF,TGCGCCAGCAGCCAAGATCGGGGGGGGCGTCAGCCCCAGCATTTT
.,TRBV29-1,TRBJ1-2,.,CSVDELEGYTF,TGCAGCGTTGACGAACTTGAGGGCTACACCTTC
.,TRBV29-1,TRBJ2-5,.,CSVEDLPPGTQYF,TGCAGCGTTGAAGATCTCCCACCGGGGACCCAGTACTTC
TRBD1,TRBV5-6,TRBJ2-3,.,CASSFGTGQGDTQYF,TGTGCCAGCAGCTTTGGGACAGGGCAGGGGGATACGCAGTATTTT
.,TRBV4-2,TRBJ2-7,.,CASSQVERTTYEQYF,TGTGCCAGCAGCCAAGTGGAGCGGACCACCTACGAGCAGTACTTC
.,TRBV20-1,TRBJ2-7,.,CSASEAAVHSYEQYF,TGCAGTGCTAGTGAGGCGGCAGTACACTCCTACGAGCAGTACTTC
.,TRBV3-1/TRBV3-2,TRBJ1-5,.,CASSTRGSNQPQHF,TGTGCCAGCAGCACCAGGGGAAGCAATCAGCCCCAGCATTTT
.,TRBV7-9,TRBJ2-2,.,CASSPPGGRTGELFF,TGTGCCAGCAGCCCACCCGGGGGGCGCACCGGGGAGCTGTTTTTT
TRBD1,TRBV7-9,TRBJ2-7,.,CASSYRGLTYEQYF,TGTGCCAGCAGCTACAGGGGTCTGACCTACGAGCAGTACTTC
.,TRBV6-5,TRBJ1-6,.,CASRSDSPLHF,TGTGCCAGCCGCTCAGATTCACCCCTCCACTTT
.,TRBV19,TRBJ2-4,.,CASSPREGWDIQYF,TGTGCCAGTAGTCCGAGGGAAGGTTGGGACATTCAGTACTTC
TRBD1,TRBV4-2,TRBJ1-6,.,CASSQGSGTGDAPLHF,TGTGCCAGCAGCCAAGGGTCCGGGACAGGCGACGCACCCCTCCACTTT
TRBD1,TRBV6-4,TRBJ2-4,once,CASSPDRATAKNIQYF,TGTGCCAGCAGCCCCGACAGGGCCACAGCCAAAAACATTCAGTACTTC
TRBD1,TRBV7-2,TRBJ1-1,.,CASSLRGMNTEAFF,TGTGCCAGCAGCCTCAGGGGGATGAACACTGAAGCTTTCTTT
.,TRBV5-4,TRBJ1-1,.,CASRAGGEGVTEAFF,TGTGCCAGCAGGGCGGGGGGGGAAGGTGTCACTGAAGCTTTCTTT
.,TRBV15,TRBJ1-4,.,CATSRDRLNEKLFF,TGTGCCACCAGCAGGGACAGACTTAATGAAAAACTGTTTTTT
.,TRBV6-5,TRBJ1-2,.,CASRLINRAGGYTF,TGTGCCAGCAGGCTTATAAACCGGGCGGGAGGCTACACCTTC
.,TRBV4-2,TRBJ2-1,.,CASSHGLRRDNEQFF,TGTGCCAGCAGCCACGGCTTGCGGAGAGACAATGAGCAGTTCTTC
.,TRBV9,TRBJ2-3,.,CASSGLGVGGDTQYF,TGTGCCAGCAGCGGTCTCGGGGTCGGGGGAGATACGCAGTATTTT
TRBD1,TRBV19,TRBJ1-1,.,CASSIGDRGTEAFF,TGTGCCAGTAGTATCGGGGACAGGGGCACTGAAGCTTTCTTT
.,TRBV19,TRBJ1-3,once,CASTGSSGNTIYF,TGTGCCAGTACAGGCTCCTCTGGAAACACCATATATTTT
TRBD1,TRBV7-2,TRBJ1-5,once,CASSQMGQGSQPQHF,TGTGCCAGCAGCCAAATGGGACAGGGAAGCCAGCCCCAGCATTTT
TRBD2,TRBV3-1/TRBV3-2,TRBJ2-1,.,CASRLAGGPFNEQFF,TGTGCCAGCAGGCTAGCGGGGGGGCCTTTCAATGAGCAGTTCTTC
TRBD2,TRBV5-4,TRBJ2-3,.,CASSFRLAGGSDTQYF,TGTGCCAGCAGCTTCCGACTAGCGGGGGGATCAGATACGCAGTATTTT
TRBD2,TRBV19,TRBJ2-1,.,CASTHGAGGFYNEQFF,TGTGCCAGTACCCACGGCGCGGGGGGATTCTACAATGAGCAGTTCTTC
.,TRBV24-1,TRBJ2-2,.,CATSDTGNTGELFF,TGTGCCACCAGTGACACAGGGAACACCGGGGAGCTGTTTTTT
.,TRBV6-1,TRBJ1-6,.,CASSVIQRIGNNSPLHF,TGTGCCAGCAGTGTTATACAGCGGATCGGCAATAATTCACCCCTCCACTTT
.,TRBV6-5,TRBJ2-1,few,CASSRERSNEQFF,TGTGCCAGCAGTAGGGAGAGGTCCAATGAGCAGTTCTTC
.,TRBV13,TRBJ1-2,.,CASSLGLRGGYGYTF,TGTGCCAGCAGCTTAGGCCTGCGGGGTGGCTATGGCTACACCTTC
TRBD2,TRBV10-3,TRBJ2-5,.,CAIAPGAGFGGAGETQYF,TGTGCCATCGCCCCTGGGGCCGGATTCGGGGGGGCGGGGGAGACCCAGTACTTC
.,TRBV5-5,TRBJ2-6,.,CASSLSVRSGANVLTF,TGTGCCAGCAGCTTGAGTGTCCGGTCGGGGGCCAACGTCCTGACTTTC
.,TRBV5-1,TRBJ2-1,.,CASSQGQDSYNEQFF,TGCGCCAGCAGCCAAGGACAAGATTCCTACAATGAGCAGTTCTTC
TRBD1,TRBV9,TRBJ2-7,.,CASSEGQGRSYEQYF,TGTGCCAGCAGCGAGGGACAGGGTAGGTCCTACGAGCAGTACTTC
TRBD1,TRBV2,TRBJ1-6,.,CASSSQGYNSPLHF,TGTGCCAGCAGTTCACAGGGGTATAATTCACCCCTCCACTTT
TRBD1,TRBV9,TRBJ1-1,.,CASSVGGQGRAFF,TGTGCCAGCAGCGTAGGGGGACAGGGGAGAGCTTTCTTT
.,TRBV15,TRBJ1-5,.,CATSRGAGDSNQPQHF,TGTGCCACCAGCAGAGGGGCAGGGGATAGCAATCAGCCCCAGCATTTT
.,TRBV29-1,TRBJ1-4,.,CSVLSGWDEKLFF,TGCAGCGTTCTGAGCGGGTGGGATGAAAAACTGTTTTTT
TRBD1,TRBV4-3,TRBJ1-3,.,CASSQLSGTDFSGNTIYF,TGCGCCAGCAGCCAACTTTCCGGGACAGACTTCTCTGGAAACACCATATATTTT
.,TRBV6-5,TRBJ2-1,.,CAVSQAGRFSGEQFF,TGTGCCGTGTCCCAGGCGGGGCGCTTCTCCGGTGAGCAGTTCTTC
.,TRBV7-8,TRBJ1-1,.,CASSSRLQNTEAFF,TGTGCCAGCAGCTCTCGACTGCAGAACACTGAAGCTTTCTTT
.,TRBV7-2,TRBJ1-5,.,CASSLRGSNQPQHF,TGTGCCAGCAGCTTAAGGGGAAGCAATCAGCCCCAGCATTTT
TRBD1,TRBV28,TRBJ1-2,.,CASSLLTGGSGYTF,TGTGCCAGCAGTTTATTGACAGGGGGCAGTGGCTACACCTTC
TRBD1,TRBV6-6,TRBJ1-2,.,CASSPTGQGGNYGYTF,TGTGCCAGCAGCCCAACGGGACAGGGCGGAAACTATGGCTACACCTTC
.,TRBV27,TRBJ2-4,.,CASQRAGAKNIQYF,TGTGCCAGCCAGCGGGCGGGGGCCAAAAACATTCAGTACTTC